The rows below give T cell receptor beta chains drawn from one sample of a study of blood T cell repertoires in COVID-19. Sequencing used immunoSEQ multiplex PCR; TCRdb keeps in-frame clones, though not all of them. The repertoire consists of roughly 110,000 clones, with more than 85% occurring once and the leading ten covering 15% to 20%. Sequences were obtained from peripheral blood. These TCRs come from a human donor with acute or convalescent COVID-19. The donor label of this sample is uncertain. Each CDR3 is given without its conserved first and last residue. Fields, in order: J gene, D gene, V gene, CDR3 length, CDR3 protein. D genes are given only for firm matches.

TRBJ1-2 TRBD1 TRBV10-3 13 AISDQTGGGDGYT
TRBJ2-1 TRBD1 TRBV5-1 13 ASSPRQGAYNEQF
TRBJ2-1 TRBD1 TRBV6-5 14 ASSYITGGRLNEQF
TRBJ2-1 TRBD2 TRBV9 13 ASSVVGLQYNEQF
TRBJ1-1 TRBD1 TRBV7-9 13 ASRYHRGRRTEAF
TRBJ2-1 NA TRBV5-6 15 ASSLSVQPLKYNEQF
TRBJ2-1 TRBD2 TRBV27 13 ASSSGTSGILEQF
TRBJ1-5 NA TRBV6-6 12 ASMGQGRNQPQH
TRBJ2-1 NA TRBV29-1 14 SASLRDRARENEQF
TRBJ1-5 NA TRBV6-2/TRBV6-3 16 ASSYSSLLRMAHQPQH
TRBJ1-5 TRBD1 TRBV19 13 ASSRDRANNQPQH
TRBJ2-7 TRBD2 TRBV11-2 12 ASSITSGIYEQY
TRBJ1-1 TRBD1 TRBV13 11 ASRRTGETEAF
TRBJ1-2 NA TRBV7-9 10 ASSLGTDGYT
TRBJ2-1 NA TRBV24-1 12 ATSDSGAHNEQF
TRBJ2-1 NA TRBV5-1 13 ASSLLRDLYNEQF
TRBJ2-3 TRBD2 TRBV18 14 ASSPQEAGVTDTQY